This TCR beta chain derives from a study of blood T cell repertoires in COVID-19. Per the germline V gene, CDR1 is MNHEY and CDR2 is SVGAGI. With V trimmed by 6 bases and J by 7 bases, 10 bases remained unmatched. CDR3 length equals 15 residues. Clones were sequenced by immunoSEQ multiplex PCR, and TCRdb holds only the in-frame ones, with some missing. The sample shows 140,000 to 150,000 clones, roughly four fifths of them seen only once. This sequence was found in a woman aged 45-59 years with acute COVID-19. The chain joins TRBV6-5 to TRBJ1-5; TRBD1 matches at 9 bases. The sequenced sample was PBMCs or T cells enriched from blood (not recorded which). The CDR3 region has the DNA TGTGCCAGCAGAAAAGGACAGGGGATAGGCCAGCCCCAGCATTTT. Translated: CASRKGQGIGQPQHF.